The rows below give T cell receptor beta chains drawn from one sample of a study of cytomegalovirus exposure and HLA in healthy donors. Clones were sequenced by immunoSEQ multiplex PCR, and TCRdb holds only the in-frame ones, with some missing. Of 110,000 or so clones listed, roughly 70% are singletons. The sample comprised PBMCs. These receptors all come from a woman aged 40-49 years in good health and CMV-seropositive. Each CDR3 is given with its conserved first and last residue. The order of the fields is V gene, CDR3 protein.

TRBV6-5,CASSFLGTGGAGYTF
TRBV7-6,CASSLGLAGGTSTDTQYF
TRBV6-1,CASRASGVPYEQYF
TRBV2,CASSEAGLAGGTDNEQFF
TRBV5-1,CASSLVAGGYNEQFF
TRBV6-5,CASSSTQGNTEAFF
TRBV19,CASSIATSADTQYF
TRBV7-7,CASSLRQGPTYEQYF
TRBV12-2,CASRSGEPGQRSNQPQHF
TRBV29-1,CSVGTGTSGSLLRTFF
TRBV11-3,CASRKRGTDTQYF
TRBV21-1,CATGPGVSGEYNEQFF
TRBV4-1,CATSGQGNTEAFF
TRBV2,CASSEGGYRGEGTEAFF
TRBV6-6,CASDRGYNEKLFF
TRBV19,CASSISPSGRALEQFF
TRBV18,CASSPPSKGREGTQYF
TRBV7-9,CASSLPGREGRTYNEQFF
TRBV7-8,CASSLAASGINTGELFF
TRBV30,CAWSEQGTPRNEQFF
TRBV12-5,CASGSGTGPSYEQYF
TRBV15,CATSRTQGRTEAFF
TRBV6-6,CASSYSYGERQPQHF
TRBV19,CASSRQRTSGANVLTF
TRBV4-1,CASSQEAGTSDHEQFF
TRBV5-1,CASSLKSGYEQYF
TRBV7-2,CASSSRGYSNQPQHF
TRBV9,CASSLRTEGYEQYF
TRBV7-9,CSSSSPVNYGYTF
TRBV4-2,CASSQEGRGGSVDTQYF